This T cell receptor beta chain came from a study of vaccination effects on CD4 cells after COVID-19. Repertoires were generated with immunoSEQ multiplex PCR, while TCRdb's copy carries only in-frame clones and drops some. Of about 45,000 clones listed, roughly four fifths are singletons. Antigen-specific CD4+ T cell clonotypes were called by their expansion after viral peptide-pool culture in ViraFEST. Isolating CD4+ T cells followed about 10 days of culture. Documented for the person is a PCR-confirmed SARS-CoV-2 infection occurring between March and December 2020. A note on this clone: Its antigen is unidentified.

The TCR comes from a human donor who had a prior SARS-CoV-2 infection. Sequenced material: CD4+ T cells from PBMCs cultured with a peptide pool, taken before COVID-19 vaccination.

This CDR3 reads CASSAGGGTGIREQYF. For the CDR3, the DNA is TGTGCCAGCAGCGCGGGTGGCGGGACAGGGATCCGCGAGCAGTACTTC. J is TRBJ2-7 and V is TRBV5-5; TRBD1 aligns across 9 bases. The germline gives CDR1 SGHKS, CDR2 YYEKEE (reference sequence). Trimming removed 4 bases from V and 6 bases from J; junction bases left unmatched: 14. The CDR3 is made up of 16 amino acids.